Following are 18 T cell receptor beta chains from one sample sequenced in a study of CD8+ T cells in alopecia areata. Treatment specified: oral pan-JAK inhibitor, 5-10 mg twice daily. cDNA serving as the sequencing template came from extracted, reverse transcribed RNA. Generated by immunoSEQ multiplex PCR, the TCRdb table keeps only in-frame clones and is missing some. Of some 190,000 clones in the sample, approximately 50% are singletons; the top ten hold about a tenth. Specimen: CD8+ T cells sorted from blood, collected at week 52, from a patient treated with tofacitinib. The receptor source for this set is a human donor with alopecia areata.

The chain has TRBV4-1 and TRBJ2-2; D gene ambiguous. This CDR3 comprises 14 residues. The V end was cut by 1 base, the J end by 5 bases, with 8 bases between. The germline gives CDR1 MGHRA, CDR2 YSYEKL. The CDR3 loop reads CASSQVRVTGELFF. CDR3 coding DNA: TGCGCCAGCAGCCAAGTAAGGGTTACCGGGGAGCTGTTTTTT.

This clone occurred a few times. The CDR3 coding sequence is TGTGCCAGCAGCTTAGGGGTCTACGAGCAGTACTTC. The encoded protein is CASSLGVYEQYF. The V call is TRBV5-5, the J call TRBJ2-7, with D perhaps TRBD1 (5 bases). The V end lost 2 bases, the J end lost 3 bases, and 6 bases lay between the germline ends. The CDR3 is 12 amino acids. In germline, CDR1 is SGHKS, CDR2 YYEKEE (reference sequence).

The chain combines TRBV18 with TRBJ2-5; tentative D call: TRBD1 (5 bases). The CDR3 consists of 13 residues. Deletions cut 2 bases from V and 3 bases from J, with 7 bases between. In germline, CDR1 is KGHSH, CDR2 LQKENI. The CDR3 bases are TGTGCCAGCTCACCAGACAGTGAAGAGACCCAGTACTTC. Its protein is CASSPDSEETQYF. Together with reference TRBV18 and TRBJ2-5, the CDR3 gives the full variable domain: NAGVMQNPRHLVRRRGQEARLRCSPMKGHSHVYWYRQLPEEGLKFMVYLQKENIIDESGMPKERFSAEFPKEGPSILRIQQVVRGDSAAYFCASSPDSEETQYFGPGTRLLVL.

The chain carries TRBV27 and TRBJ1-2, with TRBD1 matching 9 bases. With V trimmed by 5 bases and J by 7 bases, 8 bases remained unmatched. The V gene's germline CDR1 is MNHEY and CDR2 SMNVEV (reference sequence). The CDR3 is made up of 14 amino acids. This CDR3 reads CASSIGTGLSGYTF. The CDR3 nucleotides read TGTGCCAGCAGTATCGGGACAGGGCTTTCTGGCTACACCTTC.

The CDR3 region is CASSTGTGAHYEQYF. The DNA for the CDR3 is TGTGCCAGCAGCACAGGGACAGGGGCACACTACGAGCAGTACTTC. The chain joins TRBV13 to TRBJ2-7; 10 bases line up with TRBD1. The CDR3 has 15 residues. Germline CDR1 is PRHDT and CDR2 is FYEKMQ (reference sequence). The J segment lost 3 bases and the V segment lost 5 bases, leaving 7 bases of the junction unmatched.

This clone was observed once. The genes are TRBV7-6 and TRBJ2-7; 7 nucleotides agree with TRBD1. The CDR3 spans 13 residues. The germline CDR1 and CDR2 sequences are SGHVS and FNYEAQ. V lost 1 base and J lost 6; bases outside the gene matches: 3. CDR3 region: CASSLDRGSEQYF. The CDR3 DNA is TGTGCCAGCAGCTTAGACAGGGGAAGCGAGCAGTACTTC.

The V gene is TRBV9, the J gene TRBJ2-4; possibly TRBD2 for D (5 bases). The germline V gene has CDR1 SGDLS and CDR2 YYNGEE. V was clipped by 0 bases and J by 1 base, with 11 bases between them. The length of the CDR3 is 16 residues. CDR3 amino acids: CASSVGRGLAKNIQYF. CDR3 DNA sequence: TGTGCCAGCAGCGTAGGTAGAGGGTTGGCCAAAAACATTCAGTACTTC.

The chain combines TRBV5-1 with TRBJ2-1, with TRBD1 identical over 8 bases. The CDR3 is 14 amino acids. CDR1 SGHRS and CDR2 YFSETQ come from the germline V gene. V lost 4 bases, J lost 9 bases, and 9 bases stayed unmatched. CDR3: CASSTDRAEVEQFF. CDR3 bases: TGCGCCAGCAGCACGGACAGGGCCGAGGTTGAGCAGTTCTTC.

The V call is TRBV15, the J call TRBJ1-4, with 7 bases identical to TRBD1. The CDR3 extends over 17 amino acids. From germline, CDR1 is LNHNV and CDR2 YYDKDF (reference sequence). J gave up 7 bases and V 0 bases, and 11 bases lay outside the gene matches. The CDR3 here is CATSRDPSRGLVEKLFF. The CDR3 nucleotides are TGTGCCACCAGCAGAGATCCAAGTAGGGGGCTGGTTGAAAAACTGTTTTTT.

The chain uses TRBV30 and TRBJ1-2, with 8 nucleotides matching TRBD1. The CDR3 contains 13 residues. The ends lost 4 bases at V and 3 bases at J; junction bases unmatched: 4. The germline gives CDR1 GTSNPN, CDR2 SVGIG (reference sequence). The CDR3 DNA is TGTGCCTGGAAAAGGACAGGGTACTATGGCTACACCTTC. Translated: CAWKRTGYYGYTF.

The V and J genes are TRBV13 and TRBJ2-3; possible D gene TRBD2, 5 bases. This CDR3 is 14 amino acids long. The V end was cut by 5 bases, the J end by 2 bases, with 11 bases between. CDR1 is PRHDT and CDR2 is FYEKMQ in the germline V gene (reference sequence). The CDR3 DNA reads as TGTGCCAGCAGCCTTCCGACTACCACAGATACGCAGTATTTT. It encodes CASSLPTTTDTQYF.

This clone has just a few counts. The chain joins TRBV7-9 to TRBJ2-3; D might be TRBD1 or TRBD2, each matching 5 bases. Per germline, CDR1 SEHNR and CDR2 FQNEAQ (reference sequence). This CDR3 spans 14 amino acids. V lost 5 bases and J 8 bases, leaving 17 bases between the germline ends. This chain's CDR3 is CASSPRGPPATQYF. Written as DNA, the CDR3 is TGTGCCAGCAGCCCGAGGGGCCCACCCGCTACGCAGTATTTT.

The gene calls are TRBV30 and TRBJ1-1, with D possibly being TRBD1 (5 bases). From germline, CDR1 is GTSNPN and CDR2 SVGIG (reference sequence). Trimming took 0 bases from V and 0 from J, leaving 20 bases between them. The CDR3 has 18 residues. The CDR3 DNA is TGTGCCTGGAGTGTATCGGGGGGGTCTCATCCCCTGAACACTGAAGCTTTCTTT. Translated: CAWSVSGGSHPLNTEAFF. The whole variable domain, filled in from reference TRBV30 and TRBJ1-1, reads SQTIHQWPATLVQPVGSPLSLECTVEGTSNPNLYWYRQAAGRGLQLLFYSVGIGQISSEVPQNLSASRPQDRQFILSSKKLLLSDSGFYLCAWSVSGGSHPLNTEAFFGQGTRLTVV.

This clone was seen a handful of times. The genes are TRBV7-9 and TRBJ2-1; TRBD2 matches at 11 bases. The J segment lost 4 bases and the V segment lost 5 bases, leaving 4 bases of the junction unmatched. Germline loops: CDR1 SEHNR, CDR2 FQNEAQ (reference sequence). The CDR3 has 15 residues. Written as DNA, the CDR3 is TGTGCCAGCAGCCTGGCTAGCGGGGGGTACAATGAGCAGTTCTTC. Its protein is CASSLASGGYNEQFF.

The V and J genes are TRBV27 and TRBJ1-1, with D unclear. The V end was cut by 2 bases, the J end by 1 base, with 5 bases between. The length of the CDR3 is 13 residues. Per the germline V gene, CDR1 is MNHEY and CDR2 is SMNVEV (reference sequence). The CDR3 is CASSLRGNTEAFF. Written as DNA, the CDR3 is TGTGCCAGCAGTTTACGGGGGAACACTGAAGCTTTCTTT.

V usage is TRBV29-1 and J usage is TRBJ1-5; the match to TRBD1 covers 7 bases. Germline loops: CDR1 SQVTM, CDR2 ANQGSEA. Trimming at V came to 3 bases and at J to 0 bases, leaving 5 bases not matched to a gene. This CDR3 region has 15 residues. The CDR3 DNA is TGCAGCGTTGAGGGGGACAGTGATAGCAATCAGCCCCAGCATTTT. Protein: CSVEGDSDSNQPQHF.

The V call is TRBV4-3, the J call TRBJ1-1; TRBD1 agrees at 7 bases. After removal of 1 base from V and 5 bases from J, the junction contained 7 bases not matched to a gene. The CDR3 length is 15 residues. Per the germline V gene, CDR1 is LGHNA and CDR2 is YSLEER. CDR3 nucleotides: TGCGCCAGCAGCCAAGGGATGACAGGGAGGACTGAAGCTTTCTTT. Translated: CASSQGMTGRTEAFF.

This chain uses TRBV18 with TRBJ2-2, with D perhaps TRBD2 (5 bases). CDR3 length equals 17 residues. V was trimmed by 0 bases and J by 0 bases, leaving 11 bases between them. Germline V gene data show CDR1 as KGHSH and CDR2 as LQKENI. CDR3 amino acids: CASSPPETGTNTGELFF. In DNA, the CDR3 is TGTGCCAGCTCACCACCCGAGACGGGGACGAACACCGGGGAGCTGTTTTTT.